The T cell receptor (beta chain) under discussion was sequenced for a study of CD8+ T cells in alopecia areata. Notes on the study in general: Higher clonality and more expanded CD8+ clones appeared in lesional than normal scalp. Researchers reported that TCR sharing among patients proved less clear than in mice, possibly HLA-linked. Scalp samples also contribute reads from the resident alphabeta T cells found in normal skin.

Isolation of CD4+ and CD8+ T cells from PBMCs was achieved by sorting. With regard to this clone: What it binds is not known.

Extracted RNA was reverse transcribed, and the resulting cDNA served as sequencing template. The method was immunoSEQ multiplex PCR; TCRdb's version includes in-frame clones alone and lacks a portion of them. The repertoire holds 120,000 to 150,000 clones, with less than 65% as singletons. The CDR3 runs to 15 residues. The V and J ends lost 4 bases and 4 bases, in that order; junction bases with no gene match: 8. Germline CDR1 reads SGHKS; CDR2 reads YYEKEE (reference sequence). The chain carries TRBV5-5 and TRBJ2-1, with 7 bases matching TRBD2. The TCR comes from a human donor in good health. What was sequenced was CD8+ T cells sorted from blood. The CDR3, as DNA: TGTGCCAGCAGCGCACCTTCTAGCGGATACAATGAGCAGTTCTTC. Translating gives CASSAPSSGYNEQFF.